The source of this T cell receptor (beta chain) is a study of radiotherapy plus CTLA-4 blockade in lung cancer. Study-level results: Blood-borne expansion of tumor-derived TCR clones followed radiotherapy plus ipilimumab.

On this clone: Its antigen remains unknown.

Profiled with immunoSEQ multiplex PCR; TCRdb holds only in-frame clones, not every one. Here the sample spans around 71,000 clones, less than 85% being singletons. Germline loops: CDR1 SGHDT, CDR2 YYEEEE. Trimming removed 2 bases at V and 4 bases at J, with 7 bases between. The CDR3 loop spans 12 amino acids. This TCR was sampled from a human donor with non-small cell lung cancer whose response to radiotherapy plus ipilimumab could not be evaluated. Some clones in this sample may be carry-over from other donors' samples. The chain uses TRBV5-6 and TRBJ2-7, with D possibly TRBD2 on 5 matching bases. Specimen: peripheral blood, collected from a patient treated with radiotherapy plus ipilimumab. The CDR3, as DNA: TGTGCCAGCAGCTTTCCGGGATACGAGCAGTACTTC. Translating gives CASSFPGYEQYF. The entire variable domain, with the rest obtained from reference TRBV5-6 and TRBJ2-7, is as follows: DAGVTQSPTHLIKTRGQQVTLRCSPKSGHDTVSWYQQALGQGPQFIFQYYEEEERQRGNFPDRFSGHQFPNYSSELNVNALLLGDSALYLCASSFPGYEQYFGPGTRLTVT.